This passage covers 2 T cell receptor beta chains from one sample sequenced in a study of Ad26.COV2.S vaccination and SARS-CoV-2 variants. This sample's treatment: about 20 received Ad26.COV2.S at low or high dose, single or two shots; roughly five received placebo; per-sample allocation not given. Samples analyzed were those drawn on day 63 after the first vaccine or placebo injection. Sequencing used immunoSEQ multiplex PCR; TCRdb keeps in-frame clones, though not all of them. The data hold around 300,000 clones, with 75% to 90% observed a single time. The sample here was peripheral blood, taken in a trial of Ad26.COV2.S vaccine versus placebo. These receptors were collected from a person between 18 and 60 years old who received the Ad26.COV2.S COVID-19 vaccine or a placebo.

The chain links TRBV9 to TRBJ1-1; D is unclear. CDR1 SGDLS and CDR2 YYNGEE come from the germline V gene. V was trimmed by 0 bases and J by 0 bases, leaving 12 bases between them. The CDR3 has 16 amino acids. CDR3 nucleotides: TGTGCCAGCAGCGTAGGGGGTGCAGGTGTGAACACTGAAGCTTTCTTT. As protein: CASSVGGAGVNTEAFF.

The gene calls are TRBV5-4 and TRBJ2-5; perhaps D is TRBD1 or TRBD2 (5 bases each). V was clipped by 3 bases and J by 4 bases, with 19 bases between them. Germline V lookup: CDR1 SGHNT, CDR2 YYREEE (reference sequence). This CDR3 is 16 amino acids long. As DNA, the CDR3 is TGTGCCAGCAGCTGGAACCCCGGGACGAAGAGAGAGACCCAGTACTTC. Residues: CASSWNPGTKRETQYF.